The entry below gives a single T cell receptor beta chain sequence along with its context. Its antigen is unknown. The sample originates from a study of cytomegalovirus exposure and HLA in healthy donors. Whole-study results and caveats: Analysis performed later found around 15,000 TCR beta sequences associated with HLA alleles at 0.05 false discovery rate. Per a prior analysis, the majority of TCR beta V segments were productive roughly 90% or roughly 30% of the time.

The germline V and J ends were trimmed by 4 bases and 0 bases, with 12 bases remaining between them. Looked up from germline, CDR1 is SNHLY and CDR2 is FYNNEI. The CDR3 extends over 16 amino acids. The study ran its PCR with 60 Vbeta and 13 Jbeta primers. This table comes from immunoSEQ multiplex PCR, and its TCRdb copy is limited to in-frame clones, with some not included. Seen here are under 130,000 clones, around 86% observed once, and the top ten hold 6.5% to 8.5%. This sequence was found in a man aged 30-40 years in good health and CMV-seropositive. This chain connects TRBV2 to TRBJ2-2; a possible D gene is TRBD1 (6 bases). The sequencing sample was made of PBMCs. The CDR3 DNA follows: TGTGCCAGCAGTGGCGACCAGGGGTCGAACACCGGGGAGCTGTTTTTT. Its translation is CASSGDQGSNTGELFF.